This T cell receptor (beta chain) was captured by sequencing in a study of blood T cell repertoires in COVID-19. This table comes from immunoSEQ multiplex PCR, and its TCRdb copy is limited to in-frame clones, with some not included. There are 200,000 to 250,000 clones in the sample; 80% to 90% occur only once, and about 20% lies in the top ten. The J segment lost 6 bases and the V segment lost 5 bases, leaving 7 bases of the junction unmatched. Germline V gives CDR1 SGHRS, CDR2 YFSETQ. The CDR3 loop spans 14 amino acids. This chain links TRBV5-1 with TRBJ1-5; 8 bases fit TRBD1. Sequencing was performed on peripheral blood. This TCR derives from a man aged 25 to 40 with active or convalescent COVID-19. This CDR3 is CASSLGQGGQPQHF. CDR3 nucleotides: TGCGCCAGCAGTTTAGGACAGGGTGGTCAGCCCCAGCATTTT.